A selection of T cell receptor beta chains follows, all from one sample in a study of T cells in Graves' hyperthyroidism and ophthalmopathy. One entry per CDR3 protein, called by TCRdb with MiXCR from the multiplex PCR reads. The sample yields a few hundred thousand distinct CDR3 sequences, around 16% seen once. Specimen: blood. The receptors were gathered from a woman aged 18-30 years with Graves' hyperthyroidism that later progressed to Graves' ophthalmopathy. Each CDR3 is given with its conserved first and last residue. A D gene is named only where the DNA matches it firmly. The size entry is marked missing in some rows and otherwise reads once, few, many or a size class.

many	TRBV7-9	.	TRBJ2-7	CASSDTYEQYF	TGTGCCAGCAGCGACACCTACGAGCAGTACTTC
few	TRBV20-1	.	TRBJ2-1	CSARSPFYNEQFF	TGCAGTGCTAGATCCCCTTTCTACAATGAGCAGTTCTTC
few	TRBV7-9	TRBD2	TRBJ2-1	CASSLLAGGPGEQFF	TGTGCCAGCAGCTTACTGGCGGGAGGGCCGGGTGAGCAGTTCTTC
many	TRBV30	.	TRBJ2-3	CAWSPIMDTQYF	TGTGCCTGGAGTCCAATTATGGATACGCAGTATTTT
many	TRBV29-1	TRBD1	TRBJ2-1	CSVAGTDSSSYNEQFF	TGCAGCGTGGCCGGGACAGATTCCAGCTCCTACAATGAGCAGTTCTTC
many	TRBV30	.	TRBJ2-6	CAWSVPRAGGANVLTF	TGTGCCTGGAGTGTACCTAGAGCAGGTGGGGCCAACGTCCTGACTTTC
many	TRBV2	TRBD2	TRBJ2-2	CASSGASGSPTGELFF	TGTGCCAGCAGTGGGGCGAGCGGGAGCCCCACCGGGGAGCTGTTTTTT
many	TRBV20-1	.	TRBJ1-2	CSARARNYGYTF	TGCAGTGCTAGAGCCAGAAACTATGGCTACACCTTC
many	TRBV20-1	TRBD2	TRBJ2-3	CSPYSGGTSGRGTDTQYF	TGCAGTCCCTACAGTGGGGGGACTAGCGGGAGAGGGACAGATACGCAGTATTTT
few	TRBV6-1	.	TRBJ2-2	CASRQRPTNTGELFF	TGTGCCAGCAGACAGCGGCCGACGAACACCGGGGAGCTGTTTTTT
.	TRBV3-1	.	TRBJ2-3	CASSQDWGEKGTDTQYF	TGTGCCAGCAGCCAAGACTGGGGGGAGAAAGGGACAGATACGCAGTATTTT
many	TRBV12-3/TRBV12-4	.	TRBJ1-1	CASSLGIFMNTEAFF	TGTGCCAGCAGTTTAGGGATCTTCATGAACACTGAAGCTTTCTTT
.	TRBV6-1	TRBD1	TRBJ2-1	CTSSPNRGYNEQFF	TGTACCAGCAGCCCAAACAGGGGATACAATGAGCAGTTCTTC
few	TRBV5-1	.	TRBJ2-5	CASRGDSQETQYF	TGCGCCAGCAGAGGAGACAGTCAAGAGACCCAGTACTTC
many	TRBV5-1	.	TRBJ2-7	CASSLGPSSYEQYF	TGCGCCAGCAGCTTGGGCCCGAGCTCCTACGAGCAGTACTTC
many	TRBV28	.	TRBJ2-7	CASSLPPDSSYEQYF	TGTGCCAGCAGTTTACCCCCAGACTCTTCCTACGAGCAGTACTTC
many	TRBV14	.	TRBJ2-1	CASSQVEGWDGNEQFF	TGTGCCAGCAGCCAAGTGGAGGGATGGGACGGGAATGAGCAGTTCTTC
few	TRBV29-1	TRBD2	TRBJ2-1	CSVGGLAGRNEQFF	TGCAGCGTTGGCGGACTAGCGGGAAGAAATGAGCAGTTCTTC
.	TRBV2	.	TRBJ1-5	CASSDGDASNQPQHF	TGTGCCAGCAGTGACGGGGACGCCAGCAATCAGCCCCAGCATTTT
many	TRBV18	.	TRBJ2-7	CASSMGTVRSYEQYF	TGTGCCAGCTCCATGGGAACAGTAAGATCTTACGAGCAGTACTTC
.	TRBV18	.	TRBJ2-6	CASSPIQAGTGANVLTF	TGTGCCAGCTCACCAATACAAGCGGGTACCGGGGCCAACGTCCTGACTTTC
.	TRBV10-2	.	TRBJ2-1	CASSEVANSYNEQFF	TGCGCCAGCAGTGAGGTAGCGAACTCCTACAATGAGCAGTTCTTC
many	TRBV24-1	TRBD1	TRBJ2-7	CATSRDSEGEQYF	TGTGCCACCAGTCGGGACAGCGAAGGGGAGCAGTACTTC
many	TRBV7-2	.	TRBJ1-5	CASSQWGSNQPQHF	TGTGCCAGCAGCCAATGGGGGAGCAATCAGCCCCAGCATTTT
many	TRBV2	.	TRBJ2-7	CASSVSGLGSYEQYF	TGTGCCAGCAGTGTTAGCGGTTTGGGTTCCTACGAGCAGTACTTC
few	TRBV19	TRBD1	TRBJ1-1	CARSSGTENTEAFF	TGTGCCAGGTCCTCCGGGACAGAGAACACTGAAGCTTTCTTT
few	TRBV12-3/TRBV12-4	.	TRBJ1-3	CASSLRLDTLLSGNTIYF	TGTGCCAGCAGTTTAAGGTTGGACACTCTCCTCTCTGGAAACACCATATATTTT
many	TRBV20-1	.	TRBJ1-3	CSALDGNTIYF	TGCAGTGCTCTAGACGGAAACACCATATATTTT
many	TRBV12-3/TRBV12-4	TRBD2	TRBJ2-2	CASRALLLAGAGGELFF	TGTGCCAGCAGAGCCCTCTTACTAGCGGGAGCGGGCGGGGAGCTGTTTTTT
many	TRBV7-9	TRBD2	TRBJ2-5	CASVGLAKETQYF	TGTGCCAGTGTTGGACTAGCGAAAGAGACCCAGTACTTC
many	TRBV27	.	TRBJ1-1	CASSFSENTEAFF	TGTGCCAGCAGTTTTTCAGAGAACACTGAAGCTTTCTTT
many	TRBV27	.	TRBJ1-1	CASSLRADSMNTEAFF	TGTGCCAGCAGTCTCAGGGCAGACAGCATGAACACTGAAGCTTTCTTT
few	TRBV7-9	.	TRBJ2-2	CANPLRENTGELFF	TGTGCCAACCCACTGCGGGAAAACACCGGGGAGCTGTTTTTT
many	TRBV6-1	.	TRBJ1-2	CASSRARGDYTF	TGTGCCAGCAGTAGGGCTCGAGGGGACTACACCTTC
many	TRBV20-1	.	TRBJ2-7	CSASAGRTYEQYF	TGCAGTGCTAGTGCGGGGAGAACCTACGAGCAGTACTTC
many	TRBV20-1	.	TRBJ1-1	CSSPSKGGPNTEAFF	TGCAGTTCGCCTTCTAAGGGGGGCCCGAACACTGAAGCTTTCTTT
.	TRBV5-4	.	TRBJ2-2	CASSLGRTSTGELFF	TGTGCCAGCAGCTTGGGTCGAACGTCCACCGGGGAGCTGTTTTTT
.	TRBV6-1	.	TRBJ1-5	CASSEAPGKGNQPQHF	TGTGCCAGCAGTGAAGCGCCAGGGAAGGGCAATCAGCCCCAGCATTTT
many	TRBV6-1	.	TRBJ2-1	CASGFVTAYNEQFF	TGTGCCAGCGGTTTTGTGACGGCCTACAATGAGCAGTTCTTC
.	TRBV13	TRBD2	TRBJ2-3	CASSLVDSSSGDPQYF	TGTGCCAGCAGCTTAGTCGATTCGTCTAGCGGAGACCCCCAGTATTTT
many	TRBV2	.	TRBJ1-2	CASSFEAYGYTF	TGTGCCAGCAGTTTTGAGGCCTATGGCTACACCTTC
many	TRBV7-6	TRBD1	TRBJ2-2	CASSLGSGGTGELFF	TGTGCCAGCAGCTTAGGGTCAGGGGGCACCGGGGAGCTGTTTTTT